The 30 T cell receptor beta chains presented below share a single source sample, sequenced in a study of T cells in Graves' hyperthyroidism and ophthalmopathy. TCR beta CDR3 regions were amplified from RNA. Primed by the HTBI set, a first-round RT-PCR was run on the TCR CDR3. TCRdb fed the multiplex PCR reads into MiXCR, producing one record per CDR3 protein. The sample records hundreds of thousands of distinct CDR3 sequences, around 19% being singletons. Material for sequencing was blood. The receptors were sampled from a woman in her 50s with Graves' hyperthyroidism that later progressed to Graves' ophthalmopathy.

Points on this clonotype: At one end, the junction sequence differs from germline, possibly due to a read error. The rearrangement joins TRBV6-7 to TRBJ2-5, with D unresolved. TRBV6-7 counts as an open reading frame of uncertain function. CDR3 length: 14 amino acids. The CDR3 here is CASGYSMGSKTQYF. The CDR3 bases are TGTGCCAGCGGTTACTCGATGGGAAGCAAGACCCAGTACTTC.

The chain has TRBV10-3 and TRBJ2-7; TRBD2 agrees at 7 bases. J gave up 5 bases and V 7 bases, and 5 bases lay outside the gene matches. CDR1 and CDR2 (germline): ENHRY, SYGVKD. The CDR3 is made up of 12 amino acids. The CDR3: CAIMGGVNEQYF. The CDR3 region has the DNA TGTGCCATCATGGGGGGGGTCAACGAGCAGTACTTC.

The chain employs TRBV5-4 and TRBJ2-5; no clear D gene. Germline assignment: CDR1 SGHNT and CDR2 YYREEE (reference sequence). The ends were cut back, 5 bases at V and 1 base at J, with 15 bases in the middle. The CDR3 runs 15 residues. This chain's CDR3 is CASRSGSRPQETQYF. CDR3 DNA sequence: TGTGCCAGCAGATCCGGCAGCCGCCCCCAAGAGACCCAGTACTTC.

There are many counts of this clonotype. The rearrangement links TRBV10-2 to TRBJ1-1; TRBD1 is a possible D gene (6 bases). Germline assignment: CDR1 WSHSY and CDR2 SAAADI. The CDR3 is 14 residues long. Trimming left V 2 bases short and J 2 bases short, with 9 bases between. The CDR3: CASSETGFNTEAFF. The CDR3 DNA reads TGCGCCAGCAGTGAGACAGGGTTCAACACTGAAGCTTTCTTT.

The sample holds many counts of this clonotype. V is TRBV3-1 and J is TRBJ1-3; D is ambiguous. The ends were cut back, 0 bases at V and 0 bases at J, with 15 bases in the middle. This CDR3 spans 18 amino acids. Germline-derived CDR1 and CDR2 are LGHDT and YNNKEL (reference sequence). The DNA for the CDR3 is TGTGCCAGCAGCCAAGACCTTCCGTCGATCTCCTCTGGAAACACCATATATTTT. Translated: CASSQDLPSISSGNTIYF. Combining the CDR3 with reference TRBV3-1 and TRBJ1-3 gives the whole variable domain DTAVSQTPKYLVTQMGNDKSIKCEQNLGHDTMYWYKQDSKKFLKIMFSYNNKELIINETVPNRFSPKSPDKAHLNLHINSLELGDSAVYFCASSQDLPSISSGNTIYFGEGSWLTVV.

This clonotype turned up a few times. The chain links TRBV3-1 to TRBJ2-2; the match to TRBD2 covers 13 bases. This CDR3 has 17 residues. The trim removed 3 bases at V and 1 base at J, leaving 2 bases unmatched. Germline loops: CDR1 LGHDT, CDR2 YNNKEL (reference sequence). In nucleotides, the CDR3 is TGTGCCAGCAGCCACGGACTAGCGGGAGTGAACACCGGGGAGCTGTTTTTT. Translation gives CASSHGLAGVNTGELFF.

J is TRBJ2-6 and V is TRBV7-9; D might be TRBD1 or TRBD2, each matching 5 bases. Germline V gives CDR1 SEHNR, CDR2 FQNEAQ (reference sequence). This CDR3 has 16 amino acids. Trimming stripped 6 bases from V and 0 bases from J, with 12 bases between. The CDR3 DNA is TGTGCCAGCAGATCCGGGACCTCCTCTGGGGCCAACGTCCTGACTTTC. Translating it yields CASRSGTSSGANVLTF.

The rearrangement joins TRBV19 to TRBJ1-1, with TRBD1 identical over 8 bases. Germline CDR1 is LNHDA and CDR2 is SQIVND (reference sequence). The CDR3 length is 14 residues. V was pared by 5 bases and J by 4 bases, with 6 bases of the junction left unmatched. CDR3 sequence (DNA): TGTGCCAGTAGTGTCCGAGGACAGGGCACTGAAGCTTTCTTT. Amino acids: CASSVRGQGTEAFF.

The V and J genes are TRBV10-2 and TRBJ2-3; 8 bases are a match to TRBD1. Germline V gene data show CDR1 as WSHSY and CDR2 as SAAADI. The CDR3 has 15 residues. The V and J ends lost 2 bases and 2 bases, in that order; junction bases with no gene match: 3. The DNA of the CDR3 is TGCGCCAGCAGTGAGGTGGACAGGGCCACAGATACGCAGTATTTT. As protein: CASSEVDRATDTQYF.

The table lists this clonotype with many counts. Here the CDR3 DNA reads TGTGCCAGCAGTCCATTGGTGAGCACTGAAGCTTTCTTT. Translation gives CASSPLVSTEAFF. The rearrangement links TRBV12-3 or TRBV12-4 to TRBJ1-1; D is uncertain. Trimming took 5 bases from V and 4 from J, leaving 11 bases between them. The CDR3 runs to 13 residues.

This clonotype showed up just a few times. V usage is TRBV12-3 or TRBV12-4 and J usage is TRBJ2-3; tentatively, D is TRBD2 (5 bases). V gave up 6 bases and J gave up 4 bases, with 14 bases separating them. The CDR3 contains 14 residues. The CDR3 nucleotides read TGTGCCAGCAGCAAAGGACTGAGCGCAGATACGCAGTATTTT. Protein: CASSKGLSADTQYF.

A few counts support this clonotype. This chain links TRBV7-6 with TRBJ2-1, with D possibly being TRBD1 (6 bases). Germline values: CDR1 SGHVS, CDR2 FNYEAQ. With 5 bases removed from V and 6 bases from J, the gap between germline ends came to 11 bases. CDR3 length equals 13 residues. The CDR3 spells CASSPTGANEQFF. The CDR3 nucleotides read TGTGCCAGCAGCCCGACAGGCGCCAATGAGCAGTTCTTC.

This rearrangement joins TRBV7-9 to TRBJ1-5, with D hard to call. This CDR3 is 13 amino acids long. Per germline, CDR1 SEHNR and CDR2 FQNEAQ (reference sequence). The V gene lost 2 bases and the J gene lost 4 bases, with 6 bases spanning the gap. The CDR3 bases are TGTGCCAGCAGCTTATCAATAAATCAGCCCCAGCATTTT. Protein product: CASSLSINQPQHF.

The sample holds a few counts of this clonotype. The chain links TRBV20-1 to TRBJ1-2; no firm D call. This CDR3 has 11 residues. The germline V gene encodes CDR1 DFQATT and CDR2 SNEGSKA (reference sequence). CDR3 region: CTGGWNYGYTF. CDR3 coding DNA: TGCACCGGCGGGTGGAACTATGGCTACACCTTC.

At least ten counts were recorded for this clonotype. For the CDR3, the DNA is TGTGCCAGCTCACCCGTGATTGGCAGCTCCTACGAGCAGTACTTC. Translated, it gives CASSPVIGSSYEQYF. The rearrangement uses TRBV18 and TRBJ2-7; D uncertain. Trimming took 3 bases from V and 0 from J, leaving 12 bases between them. The CDR3 is 15 residues long. The V gene's germline CDR1 is KGHSH and CDR2 LQKENI.

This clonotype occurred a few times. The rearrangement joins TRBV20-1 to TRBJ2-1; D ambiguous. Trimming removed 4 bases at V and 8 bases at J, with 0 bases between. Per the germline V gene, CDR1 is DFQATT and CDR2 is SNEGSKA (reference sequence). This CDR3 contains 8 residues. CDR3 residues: CSANEQFF. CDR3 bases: TGCAGTGCTAATGAGCAGTTCTTC.

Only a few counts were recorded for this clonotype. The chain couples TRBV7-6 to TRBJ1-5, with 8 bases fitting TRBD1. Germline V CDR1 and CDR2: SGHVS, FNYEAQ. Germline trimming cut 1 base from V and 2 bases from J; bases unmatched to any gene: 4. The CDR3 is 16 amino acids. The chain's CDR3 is CASSLEAGGGNQPQHF. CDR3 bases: TGTGCCAGCAGCTTAGAAGCAGGGGGCGGCAATCAGCCCCAGCATTTT.

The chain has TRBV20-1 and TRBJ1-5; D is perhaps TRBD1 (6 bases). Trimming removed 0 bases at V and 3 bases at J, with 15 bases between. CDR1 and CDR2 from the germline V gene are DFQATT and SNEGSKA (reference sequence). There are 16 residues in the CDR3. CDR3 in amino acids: CSAREAAAGVNQPQHF. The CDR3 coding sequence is TGCAGTGCTAGAGAGGCGGCGGCAGGGGTCAATCAGCCCCAGCATTTT.

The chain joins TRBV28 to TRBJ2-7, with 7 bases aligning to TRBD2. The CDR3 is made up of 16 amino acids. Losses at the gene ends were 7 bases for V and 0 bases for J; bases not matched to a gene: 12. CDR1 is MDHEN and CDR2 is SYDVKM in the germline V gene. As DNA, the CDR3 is TGTGCCAGCACCTCCTGGGGGGGGTCCAGCTCCTACGAGCAGTACTTC. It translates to CASTSWGGSSSYEQYF.

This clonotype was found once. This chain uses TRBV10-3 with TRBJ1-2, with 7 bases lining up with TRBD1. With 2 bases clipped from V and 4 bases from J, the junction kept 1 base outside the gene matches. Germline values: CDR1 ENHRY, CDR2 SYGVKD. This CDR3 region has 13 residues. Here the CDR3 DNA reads TGTGCCATCAGTGAGGGGGACAGCTATGGCTACACCTTC. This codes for CAISEGDSYGYTF.

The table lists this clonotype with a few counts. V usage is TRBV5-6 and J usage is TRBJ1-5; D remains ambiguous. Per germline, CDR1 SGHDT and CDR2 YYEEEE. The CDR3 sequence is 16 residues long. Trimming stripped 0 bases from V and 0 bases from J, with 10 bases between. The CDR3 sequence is CASSLGGEYSNQPQHF. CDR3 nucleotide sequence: TGTGCCAGCAGCTTGGGCGGAGAATATAGCAATCAGCCCCAGCATTTT.

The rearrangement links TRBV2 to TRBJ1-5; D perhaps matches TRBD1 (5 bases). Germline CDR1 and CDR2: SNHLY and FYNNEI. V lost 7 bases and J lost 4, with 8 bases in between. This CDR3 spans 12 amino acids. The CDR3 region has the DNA TGTGCCAGCAACAGGCGAAATCAGCCCCAGCATTTT. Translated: CASNRRNQPQHF.

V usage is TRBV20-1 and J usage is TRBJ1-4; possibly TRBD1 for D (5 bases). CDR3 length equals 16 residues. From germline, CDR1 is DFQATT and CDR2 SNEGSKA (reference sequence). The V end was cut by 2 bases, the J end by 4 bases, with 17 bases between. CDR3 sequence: CSARLSGGGDNEKLFF. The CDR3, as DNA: TGCAGTGCTAGACTCTCGGGGGGAGGGGATAATGAAAAACTGTTTTTT.

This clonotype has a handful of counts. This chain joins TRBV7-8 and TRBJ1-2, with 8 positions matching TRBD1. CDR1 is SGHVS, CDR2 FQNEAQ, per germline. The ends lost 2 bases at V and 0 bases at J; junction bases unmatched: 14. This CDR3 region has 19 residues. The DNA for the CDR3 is TGTGCCAGCAGCTTACGTGGCCCAGCTGGACAGGGCACTAACTATGGCTACACCTTC. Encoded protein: CASSLRGPAGQGTNYGYTF.

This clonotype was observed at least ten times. The CDR3 DNA is TGTGCCAGCAGCGAGGAAGATACGCAGTATTTT. Its translation: CASSEEDTQYF. The chain uses TRBV11-3 and TRBJ2-3; no clear D gene. The CDR3 loop spans 11 amino acids. Germline V gives CDR1 SGHNT, CDR2 YENEEA. The V end lost 5 bases, the J end lost 5 bases, and 5 bases lay between the germline ends.

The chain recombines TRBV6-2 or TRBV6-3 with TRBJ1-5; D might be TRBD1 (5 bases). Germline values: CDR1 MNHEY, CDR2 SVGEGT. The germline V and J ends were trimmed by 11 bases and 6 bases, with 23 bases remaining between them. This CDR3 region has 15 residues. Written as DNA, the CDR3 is TGTGCCGCAAGCCGGGGGGGGGTCCTCAGTCAGCCCCAGCATTTT. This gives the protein CAASRGGVLSQPQHF.

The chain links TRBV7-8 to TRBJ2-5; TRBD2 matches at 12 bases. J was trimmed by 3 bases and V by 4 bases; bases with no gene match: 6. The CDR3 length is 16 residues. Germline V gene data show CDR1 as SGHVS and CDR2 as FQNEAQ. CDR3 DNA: TGTGCCAGCAGCTACCTAGCGGGGGGGATAAAAGAGACCCAGTACTTC. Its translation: CASSYLAGGIKETQYF.

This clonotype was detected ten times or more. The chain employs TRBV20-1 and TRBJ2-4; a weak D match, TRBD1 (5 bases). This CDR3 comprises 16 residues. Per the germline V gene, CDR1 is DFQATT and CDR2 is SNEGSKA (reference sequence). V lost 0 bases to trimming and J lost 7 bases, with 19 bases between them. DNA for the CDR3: TGCAGTGCTAGAGATCTGGGGCAGGGAATTTATAACATTCAGTACTTC. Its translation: CSARDLGQGIYNIQYF.

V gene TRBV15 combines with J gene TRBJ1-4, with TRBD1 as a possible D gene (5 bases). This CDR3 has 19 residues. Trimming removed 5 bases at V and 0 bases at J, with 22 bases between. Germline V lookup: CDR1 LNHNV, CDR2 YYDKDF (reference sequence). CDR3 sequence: CATSDRDDLTPATNEKLFF. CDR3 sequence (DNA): TGTGCCACCAGCGACCGGGACGACCTCACCCCCGCAACTAATGAAAAACTGTTTTTT.

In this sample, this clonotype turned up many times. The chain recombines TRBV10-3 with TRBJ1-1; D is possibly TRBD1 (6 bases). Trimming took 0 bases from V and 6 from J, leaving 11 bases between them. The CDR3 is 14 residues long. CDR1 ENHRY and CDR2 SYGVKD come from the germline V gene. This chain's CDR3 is CAISESLGHPEAFF. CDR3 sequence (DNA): TGTGCCATCAGTGAGTCGTTGGGACACCCTGAAGCTTTCTTT.